This TCR beta chain was found in a study of shared clonotypes between healthy human individuals. Trimming took 6 bases from V and 4 from J; bases not matched to a gene: 3. There are 13 residues in the CDR3. Germline V gene sequence: CDR1 LGHNT, CDR2 FRNRAP. Terminally differentiated effector memory CD45RA+ cells were excluded from the naive CD8 cells, which were CD45RO-negative and positively selected for CCR7. Assay runs were performed at deep level. Some clones are missing from TCRdb's copy, which holds only in-frame ones; the method was immunoSEQ multiplex PCR. The repertoire holds millions of clones, around 93% seen once, with about 1.8% in the top ten. Only one count was recorded for this clone.

This TCR came from a man aged 18 to 29 in good health. Some clones in this sample may be carry-over from other donors' samples. V is TRBV12-5 and J is TRBJ1-2; 9 bases line up with TRBD1. The material sequenced was naive CD8+ T cells from PBMCs. The CDR3 DNA sequence: TGTGCTAGTGGCCCGACAGGGGGCTATGGCTACACCTTC. It is translated as CASGPTGGYGYTF.